The source of this TCR beta chain is a study of cytomegalovirus exposure and HLA in healthy donors. Findings of the study overall: Reported findings show TCR beta sequences accurately forecast HLA-A and HLA-B alleles in most subjects.

Use of 60 Vbeta and 13 Jbeta primers characterized the PCR. The method was immunoSEQ multiplex PCR; TCRdb's version includes in-frame clones alone and lacks a portion of them. The top ten clones hold 4% to 5.5% of a sample with more than 90,000 clones, 65% to 80% of them seen once. The CDR3 contains 14 residues. Germline V gene sequence: CDR1 LNHDA, CDR2 SQIVND (reference sequence). The junction had 5 bases not matched to a gene; V was cut back by 5 bases and J by 8 bases. Notes on this clone: Its antigen is unidentified.

The chain links TRBV19 to TRBJ1-4; 10 bases map to TRBD1. The origin of this receptor is a man younger than 45 in good health and CMV-seropositive. Material: PBMCs. The CDR3 coding sequence is TGTGCCAGTAGTCCCGGACAGGGGGGGGAAAAACTGTTTTTT. It specifies CASSPGQGGEKLFF.